Each of the 8 T cell receptor beta chains below was sequenced from the same sample in a study of long-term antiretroviral therapy in people with HIV. Runs used v3.0 of the immunoSEQ assay and were done at survey level. Using immunoSEQ multiplex PCR, the repertoire was profiled, and TCRdb retains in-frame clones only, with some absent. The repertoire holds some 35,000 clones, with roughly 88% as singletons. Specimen: unsorted PBMCs, collected 2.2 years after starting antiretroviral therapy. Receptor source: a man aged 18 to 30 with HIV.

The chain combines TRBV10-2 with TRBJ1-1; D is undetermined. V lost 0 bases and J lost 6, with 8 bases in between. This CDR3 region has 13 residues. The germline V gene encodes CDR1 WSHSY and CDR2 SAAADI. The CDR3 is CASSESRRAEAFF. The CDR3 nucleotides read TGCGCCAGCAGTGAGTCCCGGAGGGCTGAAGCTTTCTTT.

This clone was observed a single time. The gene calls are TRBV2 and TRBJ1-1; D is undetermined. Germline loops: CDR1 SNHLY, CDR2 FYNNEI. Trimming took off 7 bases at V and 0 bases at J, with 12 bases between the two ends. The CDR3 totals 14 residues. The CDR3 nucleotides are TGTGCCAGCAAATCATCAGGATTGAACACTGAAGCTTTCTTT. Translating it yields CASKSSGLNTEAFF.

The chain has TRBV30 and TRBJ2-3, with 9 positions matching TRBD2. This CDR3 spans 16 amino acids. The germline V gene has CDR1 GTSNPN and CDR2 SVGIG (reference sequence). J gave up 1 base and V 0 bases, and 5 bases lay outside the gene matches. In DNA, the CDR3 is TGTGCCTGGAGTGTTGGACTAGCGTACGGCACAGATACGCAGTATTTT. This translates into CAWSVGLAYGTDTQYF.

The chain joins TRBV7-8 to TRBJ1-1; 7 bases are shared with TRBD1. In germline, CDR1 is SGHVS, CDR2 FQNEAQ. The CDR3 sequence is 14 residues long. Unmatched junction bases numbered 8, after V lost 6 bases and J lost 4 bases. DNA of the CDR3: TGTGCCAGCAGACAAGACAGGGCGACCACTGAAGCTTTCTTT. This encodes CASRQDRATTEAFF.

CDR3 coding DNA: TGTGCCAGCAGCTTATCGGCAGGCTTGAACACTGAAGCTTTCTTT. Translation gives CASSLSAGLNTEAFF. V gene TRBV7-8 combines with J gene TRBJ1-1; unclear D gene. The CDR3 is made up of 15 amino acids. V was pared by 2 bases and J by 0 bases, with 10 bases between. Looked up from germline, CDR1 is SGHVS and CDR2 is FQNEAQ.

The chain has TRBV9 and TRBJ2-7; 10 bases map to TRBD1. Losses at the gene ends were 4 bases for V and 3 bases for J; bases not matched to a gene: 10. The germline V gene encodes CDR1 SGDLS and CDR2 YYNGEE. The CDR3 totals 16 residues. CDR3 in amino acids: CASSHTRDRGNYEQYF. Written as DNA, the CDR3 is TGTGCCAGCAGCCATACCCGGGACAGGGGAAACTACGAGCAGTACTTC.

The count of this clone is one. The rearrangement uses TRBV6-1 and TRBJ2-7; no clear D gene. Between the trimmed V and J ends, which lost 0 bases and 3 bases, there was a span of 9 bases. CDR3 length: 14 residues. Germline V lookup: CDR1 MNHNS, CDR2 SASEGT. CDR3 DNA: TGTGCCAGCAGTGAAGCCCAGGTAGGCTACGAGCAGTACTTC. This gives the protein CASSEAQVGYEQYF.

This chain connects TRBV10-3 to TRBJ2-7, with D possibly TRBD1 on 5 matching bases. The CDR3 has 12 residues. The V and J ends lost 10 bases and 0 bases respectively, with 10 bases between them. CDR1 and CDR2 (germline): ENHRY, SYGVKD. As DNA, the CDR3 is TGTGCCACCACAGGTCTCTCCTACGAGCAGTACTTC. The encoded protein is CATTGLSYEQYF.